This T cell receptor beta chain was identified during a study of PD-1 and CTLA-4 blockade in melanoma. This clone was observed once. The CDR3 runs 15 residues. Looked up from germline, CDR1 is SGHTS and CDR2 is YDEGEE. The V gene lost 1 base and the J gene lost 3 bases, with 14 bases spanning the gap. Some clones are missing from TCRdb's copy, which holds only in-frame ones; the method was immunoSEQ multiplex PCR. The sample records 20,000 or so clones, around 89% being singletons. The source was CD8+ T cells from peripheral blood, collected before anti-PD-1 treatment. This receptor was taken from a human donor with melanoma. The rearrangement links TRBV5-8 to TRBJ2-7, with a possible D match to TRBD2 (5 bases). CDR3 sequence reads: CASSLIPGLIYEQYF. The CDR3 DNA reads as TGTGCCAGCAGCTTGATCCCCGGACTGATCTACGAGCAGTACTTC.